The 15 T cell receptor beta chains reported below all come from one sample, sequenced in a study of shared clonotypes between healthy human individuals. Clones were sequenced by immunoSEQ multiplex PCR, and TCRdb holds only the in-frame ones, with some missing. Of roughly 490,000 clones in the sample, about three quarters are singletons; the top ten hold 10% to 15%. The sequenced sample was PBMCs. These receptors originate from a woman between 35 and 50 years old in good health. Some clones in this sample may be carry-over from other donors' samples.

As concerns this clone: The same CDR3 is also encoded by other DNA sequences in this sample. The chain has TRBV27 and TRBJ2-4; D perhaps matches TRBD1 (5 bases). The V gene lost 4 bases and the J gene lost 1 base, with 11 bases spanning the gap. Germline V gene data show CDR1 as MNHEY and CDR2 as SMNVEV (reference sequence). The CDR3 covers 15 residues. CDR3 loop: CASSSTGLAKNIQYF. CDR3 nucleotides: TGTGCCAGCAGTTCCACAGGTTTGGCCAAAAACATTCAGTACTTC.

Details on this clone: Since a far larger clone is one base different, this is likely a read error. The CDR3 does not close with the conserved phenylalanine or tryptophan, likely indicating a read error. This sequence joins TRBV2 and TRBJ1-1, with D hard to call. The CDR3 has 13 residues. Germline V gene sequence: CDR1 SNHLY, CDR2 FYNNEI. Trimming cost V 5 bases and J 6 bases, with 13 bases left between them. Written as DNA, the CDR3 is TGTGCCAGCAGTCGCTCGCCCTATTCTGAAGCTTTCCTT. Translation: CASSRSPYSEAFL.

This clone was picked up one time. The chain couples TRBV10-1 to TRBJ2-1; TRBD1 matches at 10 bases. The V and J ends lost 10 bases and 6 bases, in that order; junction bases with no gene match: 3. The germline gives CDR1 WNHNN, CDR2 SYGVQD (reference sequence). The CDR3 sequence is 12 residues long. CDR3 amino acids: CATWDRGNEQFF. The CDR3 DNA follows: TGCGCCACATGGGACAGGGGCAATGAGCAGTTCTTC.

The sample holds one count of this clone. The chain employs TRBV18 and TRBJ1-2; the D gene is possibly TRBD1 (5 bases). Germline-derived CDR1 and CDR2 are KGHSH and LQKENI. The CDR3 loop spans 15 amino acids. Trimming pared 0 bases from V and 3 bases from J, leaving 11 bases between. The CDR3 spells CASSPPAGTYYGYTF. The CDR3 bases are TGTGCCAGCTCACCACCGGCGGGGACCTACTATGGCTACACCTTC.

The chain employs TRBV18 and TRBJ1-3, with TRBD1 as a possible D gene (6 bases). Germline-derived CDR1 and CDR2 are KGHSH and LQKENI. This CDR3 comprises 15 residues. V was clipped by 5 bases and J by 0 bases, with 11 bases between them. CDR3 coding DNA: TGTGCCAGCTCAACCGGACAGAACTCTGGAAACACCATATATTTT. This sequence encodes CASSTGQNSGNTIYF.

This clone occurred a few times. In the same sample, other DNA sequences code for this CDR3. DNA for the CDR3: TGTGCCAGCAGCTTACTAGCGGGAGTAGGCGAGCAGTACTTC. Translation: CASSLLAGVGEQYF. V and J are TRBV7-2 and TRBJ2-7; 10 bases line up with TRBD2. From germline, CDR1 is SGHTA and CDR2 FQGNSA. The length of the CDR3 is 14 residues. J lost 6 bases, V lost 2 bases, and 4 bases had no gene match.

The V gene is TRBV19, the J gene TRBJ1-5, with D perhaps TRBD1 (6 bases). Trimming shortened V by 6 bases and J by 4 bases, and 10 bases separated the two germline ends. The CDR3 consists of 13 residues. Germline V lookup: CDR1 LNHDA, CDR2 SQIVND (reference sequence). CDR3 nucleotide sequence: TGTGCCAGTAGGACAACAGGGAATCAGCCCCAGCATTTT. Protein product: CASRTTGNQPQHF.

The CDR3 DNA is TGCGCCAGCAGCTTGAGGGGGCTAGCGGGCAACACCGGGGAGCTGTTTTTT. Amino acids: CASSLRGLAGNTGELFF. This chain links TRBV5-1 with TRBJ2-2, with D possibly being TRBD2 (8 bases). With 1 base removed from V and 2 bases from J, the gap between germline ends came to 15 bases. Germline CDR1 and CDR2: SGHRS and YFSETQ. This CDR3 has 17 residues.

The chain recombines TRBV27 with TRBJ1-2; unclear D gene. The CDR3 spans 15 residues. The V gene's germline CDR1 is MNHEY and CDR2 SMNVEV (reference sequence). Trimming left V 5 bases short and J 2 bases short, with 15 bases between. DNA for the CDR3: TGTGCCAGCAGTCGCTACTCCGGAGGGAACTATGGCTACACCTTC. Translation gives CASSRYSGGNYGYTF.

About this clone itself: A far larger clone is off by one base, so a read error is likely. The chain uses TRBV14 and TRBJ2-7, with 8 positions matching TRBD1. Looked up from germline, CDR1 is SGHDN and CDR2 is FVKESK. This CDR3 is 15 amino acids long. The CDR3 is CTSSQDRGSSYEQYF. In nucleotides, the CDR3 is TGTACCAGCAGCCAAGACAGGGGAAGCTCCTACGAGCAGTACTTC. The full variable domain, its missing parts supplied by reference TRBV14 and TRBJ2-7, is EAGVTQFPSHSVIEKGQTVTLRCDPISGHDNLYWYRRVMGKEIKFLLHFVKESKQDESGMPNNRFLAERTGGTYSTLKVQPAELEDSGVYFCTSSQDRGSSYEQYFGPGTRLTVT.

Remarks on this clone: Distinct nucleotide sequences in the sample also encode this CDR3. The chain recombines TRBV4-2 with TRBJ2-7; 10 bases fit TRBD2. Per the germline V gene, CDR1 is LGHNA and CDR2 is YNFKEQ. After removal of 5 bases from V and 4 bases from J, the junction contained 8 bases not matched to a gene. The CDR3 has 15 amino acids. CDR3 DNA sequence: TGTGCCAGCAGCTTAGCGGGAGGATTAGTGTACGAGCAGTACTTC. It codes for CASSLAGGLVYEQYF.

The chain uses TRBV28 and TRBJ2-7, with TRBD1 matching 9 bases. CDR3 length equals 16 residues. The germline gives CDR1 MDHEN, CDR2 SYDVKM. Unmatched junction bases numbered 9, after V lost 2 bases and J lost 4 bases. In nucleotides, the CDR3 is TGTGCCAGCAGTTTAGGAAGGGGACAGGGTATTTACGAGCAGTACTTC. Its translation: CASSLGRGQGIYEQYF.

V is TRBV19 and J is TRBJ2-7; no clear D. Trimming cost V 5 bases and J 1 base, with 18 bases left between them. CDR1 LNHDA and CDR2 SQIVND come from the germline V gene (reference sequence). This CDR3 contains 16 residues. The CDR3 DNA reads TGTGCCAGTAGTGTTTTTCATACCACGCCTTCCTACGAGCAGTACTTC. It specifies CASSVFHTTPSYEQYF.

The chain is built from TRBV7-6 and TRBJ2-3, with 7 bases aligning to TRBD2. The CDR3 runs to 16 residues. Germline V lookup: CDR1 SGHVS, CDR2 FNYEAQ. Germline trimming cut 1 base from V and 5 bases from J; bases unmatched to any gene: 9. The CDR3: CASSLVLAGDRDTQYF. CDR3 sequence (DNA): TGTGCCAGCAGCTTAGTCTTGGCGGGAGACAGAGATACGCAGTATTTT.

This clone was seen a handful of times. The rearrangement uses TRBV18 and TRBJ2-7; the match to TRBD2 covers 10 bases. V dropped 6 bases and J dropped 4; count of bases not matched to a gene: 6. CDR1 is KGHSH, CDR2 LQKENI, per germline. This CDR3 has 14 amino acids. CDR3 region: CASSGEAGGYEQYF. CDR3 coding DNA: TGTGCCAGCTCCGGAGAAGCGGGAGGGTACGAGCAGTACTTC.